The sample holds many counts of the clone carrying this T cell receptor beta chain. Its antigen is undetermined. Per-sample yields of isolated PBMCs were at least 6 million. Samples each yielded at least 5 micrograms of total RNA. Next came a second PCR, run for about 6 to 12 cycles, which used a sample-barcoded 5' primer along with a J-beta primer mix. TCRdb re-called the 5' RACE reads through MiXCR, storing one row per CDR3 protein. The table includes roughly 410,000 distinct CDR3 sequences, roughly half detected once. Germline-derived CDR1 and CDR2 are SNHLY and FYNNEI. The length of the CDR3 is 14 residues. V was trimmed by 8 bases and J by 4 bases, leaving 18 bases between them. This sample was included in a study of blood T cells in healthy people across ages. Study findings and constraints: When set beside aged donors, long-lived donors presented more naive CD4+ cells and higher diversity. Expanded clonotype changes were possibly confounded by unknown donor CMV status.

Sequenced: blood. This sequence originates from a man aged 60 to 75 in good health. The chain links TRBV2 to TRBJ2-7; D is ambiguous. The CDR3 DNA is TGTGCCAGCGTGGGTATTCCGACCGAATACGAGCAGTACTTC. Translation: CASVGIPTEYEQYF.